These 5 T cell receptor beta chains originate from one sample sequenced in a study of CD8 T cells in Susac syndrome. RNA totalling 0.5 to 1 ug underwent reverse transcription with random hexamers. MiXCR was run by TCRdb on the immunoSEQ multiplex PCR reads, yielding one entry per CDR3 protein. Of approximately 180,000 distinct CDR3 sequences listed, approximately 94% were seen once; the top ten hold 0.09% to 0.095%. The sequenced material came from CD4+ T cells from PBMCs. The receptor set was obtained from a human donor with multiple sclerosis.

The DNA for the CDR3 is TGTGCCAGCAGGGCGACAGTAGGAGAAGCTTTCTTT. Translated: CASRATVGEAFF. The rearrangement joins TRBV2 to TRBJ1-1, with D maybe TRBD1 (5 bases). V gave up 6 bases and J gave up 8 bases, with 13 bases separating them. The germline CDR1 and CDR2 sequences are SNHLY and FYNNEI. The CDR3 is made up of 12 amino acids.

The gene calls are TRBV9 and TRBJ2-3; maybe TRBD1 (6 bases). V dropped 1 base and J dropped 6 bases, with 15 bases sitting between them. Looked up from germline, CDR1 is SGDLS and CDR2 is YYNGEE. CDR3 length equals 15 residues. In DNA, the CDR3 is TGTGCCAGCAGCGTAAAGGGACAAACGAGGGATACGCAGTATTTT. The encoded protein is CASSVKGQTRDTQYF.

J is TRBJ2-3 and V is TRBV20-1; D may match TRBD1 or TRBD2 (5 bases each). Germline values: CDR1 DFQATT, CDR2 SNEGSKA (reference sequence). The CDR3 covers 13 residues. With 5 bases removed from V and 6 bases from J, the gap between germline ends came to 15 bases. As DNA, the CDR3 is TGCAGTGCTGACCGGGACCGGTCGGATACGCAGTATTTT. Amino acids: CSADRDRSDTQYF.

This clonotype is a singleton in its sample. The chain uses TRBV30 and TRBJ2-1; 7 nucleotides align to TRBD2. The CDR3 consists of 12 residues. CDR1 and CDR2 from the germline V gene are GTSNPN and SVGIG (reference sequence). Trimming cost V 0 bases and J 14 bases; bases outside gene matches: 7. CDR3: CAWSVLGREKFF. In nucleotides, the CDR3 is TGTGCCTGGAGTGTACTGGGGCGGGAGAAGTTCTTC.

The chain has TRBV28 and TRBJ2-1; 7 bases align to TRBD2. The germline CDR1 and CDR2 sequences are MDHEN and SYDVKM. This CDR3 region has 16 residues. V lost 0 bases to trimming and J lost 2 bases; unmatched junction nucleotides: 4. The CDR3: CASSLWPAGTYNEQFF. The DNA of the CDR3 is TGTGCCAGCAGTTTATGGCCAGCGGGGACCTACAATGAGCAGTTCTTC.